This is a list of T cell receptor beta chains from one sample in a study of Ad26.COV2.S vaccination and SARS-CoV-2 variants. Here immunoSEQ multiplex PCR was the method, and the copy in TCRdb shows in-frame clones only, minus some. The sample shows 430,000 or so clones, 90% of them seen only once. The sample consisted of peripheral blood, taken in a trial of Ad26.COV2.S vaccine versus placebo. The source is a person aged 18 to 65 who received the Ad26.COV2.S COVID-19 vaccine or a placebo. CDR3s include the opening cysteine and the closing phenylalanine or tryptophan. Each record gives: V gene, clone size, D gene, J gene, CDR3 protein, CDR3 DNA. A D gene is named only where the DNA matches it firmly. The size of a clone is reported for some rows only, either as once, few or many, or as a class for expanded clones.

>TRBV10-2|NA|NA|TRBJ1-5
CASSDGGGWSNQPQHF
TGCGCCAGCAGTGATGGTGGGGGCTGGAGCAATCAGCCCCAGCATTTT
>TRBV27|NA|TRBD1|TRBJ2-1
CASSFITGDKGQFF
TGTGCCAGCAGTTTTATTACAGGGGATAAGGGGCAGTTCTTC
>TRBV4-3|NA|NA|TRBJ2-3
CASSQGESDTQYF
TGCGCCAGCAGCCAAGGGGAATCAGATACGCAGTATTTT
>TRBV29-1|NA|TRBD1|TRBJ1-1
CSVEETGQGTEAFF
TGCAGCGTTGAAGAGACAGGGCAAGGTACTGAAGCTTTCTTT
>TRBV27|NA|NA|TRBJ1-5
CASSFPEGNPNQPQHF
TGTGCCAGCAGTTTCCCCGAGGGCAACCCCAATCAGCCCCAGCATTTT
>TRBV29-1|NA|NA|TRBJ2-3
CSVQGAWGFTDTQYF
TGCAGCGTTCAAGGAGCTTGGGGATTCACAGATACGCAGTATTTT
>TRBV11-2|NA|NA|TRBJ2-1
CASLPSSSYNEQFF
TGTGCCAGCCTCCCCTCCAGCTCCTACAATGAGCAGTTCTTC
>TRBV5-1|NA|NA|TRBJ1-2
CASSSETGIGYTF
TGCGCCAGCAGCTCGGAAACAGGTATTGGCTACACCTTC
>TRBV27|NA|TRBD2|TRBJ2-1
CASSLSIIAGVYEQFF
TGTGCCAGCAGTTTATCGATAATAGCGGGAGTGTATGAGCAGTTCTTC
>TRBV10-3|NA|TRBD2|TRBJ2-1
CAISPGLAGSYNEQFF
TGTGCCATCAGCCCTGGACTAGCGGGATCCTACAATGAGCAGTTCTTC
>TRBV30|once|NA|TRBJ2-1
CAWSVQGLVNEQFF
TGTGCCTGGAGTGTACAGGGTTTGGTCAATGAGCAGTTCTTC
>TRBV7-2|NA|NA|TRBJ2-2
CASSTRQVSNTGELFF
TGTGCCAGCAGCACCCGACAGGTTTCCAACACCGGGGAGCTGTTTTTT
>TRBV3-1/TRBV3-2|NA|TRBD1|TRBJ1-6
CASSVQGQGVKTYNSPLHF
TGTGCCAGCAGCGTACAAGGACAGGGGGTTAAAACGTATAATTCACCCCTCCACTTT
>TRBV15|NA|NA|TRBJ2-7
CATSRDRVDEQYF
TGTGCCACCAGCAGAGACAGGGTAGACGAGCAGTACTTC
>TRBV19|NA|TRBD2|TRBJ2-1
CASSFDSGTSYNEQFF
TGTGCCAGTAGTTTTGATAGCGGGACCTCCTACAATGAGCAGTTCTTC
>TRBV10-3|NA|TRBD1|TRBJ2-7
CAISPGQGYEQYF
TGTGCCATCAGTCCAGGACAGGGTTACGAGCAGTACTTC
>TRBV27|NA|TRBD1|TRBJ1-4
CASSHIRGLDNEKLFF
TGTGCCAGCAGCCATATCAGGGGGCTCGATAATGAAAAACTGTTTTTT
>TRBV3-1/TRBV3-2|NA|NA|TRBJ2-7
CASSQSGTLNYEQYF
TGTGCCAGCAGCCAATCCGGGACTTTAAATTACGAGCAGTACTTC
>TRBV5-1|NA|TRBD1|TRBJ2-3
CASSSGWTGGGIDTQYF
TGCGCCAGCAGCTCGGGATGGACAGGGGGAGGTATAGATACGCAGTATTTT
>TRBV10-3|NA|TRBD1|TRBJ2-3
CAISAQGEKDTQYF
TGTGCCATCAGTGCCCAGGGGGAAAAAGATACGCAGTATTTT
>TRBV7-7|NA|TRBD2|TRBJ2-2
CASSLAASGRANTGELFF
TGTGCTAGCAGCTTAGCGGCTAGCGGGAGGGCTAACACCGGGGAGCTGTTTTTT
>TRBV20-1|NA|NA|TRBJ2-1
CSASRTENNEQFF
TGCAGTGCTAGTAGGACGGAAAACAATGAGCAGTTCTTC
>TRBV5-4|once|TRBD2|TRBJ2-7
CASSFGLAGLEQYF
TGTGCCAGCAGCTTTGGACTAGCAGGGTTAGAGCAGTACTTC
>TRBV6-5|NA|NA|TRBJ2-3
CASSTDIYTDTQYF
TGTGCCAGCAGTACTGACATCTACACAGATACGCAGTATTTT
>TRBV6-5|NA|NA|TRBJ1-5
CASEYQPQHF
TGTGCCAGCGAGTATCAGCCCCAGCATTTT
>TRBV15|NA|NA|TRBJ1-1
CATSRDGYPEAFF
TGTGCCACCAGCAGAGATGGGTACCCTGAAGCTTTCTTT
>TRBV7-9|once|NA|TRBJ2-7
CASSVKGYEQYF
TGTGCCAGCAGTGTTAAAGGCTACGAGCAGTACTTC
>TRBV27|NA|TRBD2|TRBJ2-1
CASSDIVLAGVVSYNEQFF
TGTGCCAGCAGTGACATAGTTCTAGCGGGAGTAGTTTCCTACAATGAGCAGTTCTTC
>TRBV5-6|few|NA|TRBJ2-3
CASSSDQIPTDTQYF
TGTGCCAGCAGCTCGGACCAAATACCTACAGATACGCAGTATTTT
>TRBV7-2|once|NA|TRBJ2-5
CASSLTQNLQETQYF
TGTGCCAGCAGCTTAACTCAGAATTTACAAGAGACCCAGTACTTC
>TRBV7-5|NA|NA|TRBJ2-1
CVRSLVCGGALGYNEQFF
TGTGTCAGAAGCTTAGTCTGCGGCGGGGCGCTTGGCTACAATGAGCAGTTCTTC
>TRBV7-2|once|TRBD1|TRBJ2-5
CASSLLGQGETQYF
TGTGCCAGCAGCTTATTGGGACAGGGGGAGACCCAGTACTTC
>TRBV19|once|TRBD1|TRBJ2-1
CASELSGGRSYNEQFF
TGTGCCAGTGAACTATCAGGGGGCCGTTCCTACAATGAGCAGTTCTTC
>TRBV5-1|NA|NA|TRBJ2-3
CASMTGLGPDTQYF
TGCGCCAGCATGACGGGCTTAGGCCCAGATACGCAGTATTTT
>TRBV6-5|NA|NA|TRBJ1-2
CASSLSLGALDF
TGTGCCAGCAGTCTTTCCTTGGGGGCACTGGACTTC
>TRBV11-2|NA|NA|TRBJ2-2
CASSFLPGDRITGELFF
TGTGCCAGCAGCTTCCTACCGGGGGACAGAATCACCGGGGAGCTGTTTTTT
>TRBV27|NA|NA|TRBJ1-2
CASSPGTTGRYGYTF
TGTGCCAGCAGTCCCGGGACCACGGGGAGATATGGCTACACCTTC
>TRBV6-2/TRBV6-3|NA|TRBD2|TRBJ2-1
CASSLGRADYNEQFF
TGTGCCAGCAGCCTTGGGAGGGCCGACTACAATGAGCAGTTCTTC
>TRBV5-1|once|NA|TRBJ1-2
CASSVAPQDYYGYTF
TGCGCCAGCAGCGTCGCGCCACAGGACTACTATGGCTACACCTTC
>TRBV25-1|NA|NA|TRBJ2-1
CASSEIGGAVQFF
TGTGCCAGCAGTGAGATTGGGGGCGCGGTGCAGTTCTTC